The 6 T cell receptor beta chains below come from one sample, sequenced in a study of Ad26.COV2.S vaccination and SARS-CoV-2 variants. Treatment given: 19 received Ad26.COV2.S at low or high dose, single or two shots; several received placebo; per-sample allocation not given. Sampling happened 63 days after the first vaccine or placebo injection. Data came from immunoSEQ multiplex PCR; TCRdb stores just in-frame clones and leaves some out. This repertoire shows roughly 680,000 clones, about 90% found once; its top ten account for approximately 1.5%. The specimen was peripheral blood, collected in a trial of Ad26.COV2.S vaccine versus placebo. The receptors come from a person between 18 and 60 years old who received the Ad26.COV2.S COVID-19 vaccine or a placebo.

This chain links TRBV10-3 with TRBJ1-5; D gene unclear. The length of the CDR3 is 15 residues. Germline V lookup: CDR1 ENHRY, CDR2 SYGVKD. V shed 3 bases and J shed 2 bases, with 11 bases lying between them. The CDR3 nucleotides read TGTGCCATCAGTGAATCTCCCCCGGGCAATCAGCCCCAGCATTTT. Translating it yields CAISESPPGNQPQHF.

V and J are TRBV19 and TRBJ2-2; TRBD2 might be the D (7 bases). V lost 7 bases and J 4 bases, leaving 16 bases between the germline ends. Germline CDR1 and CDR2: LNHDA and SQIVND (reference sequence). The CDR3 contains 15 residues. The chain's CDR3 is CASTPGGRSTGELFF. The CDR3 DNA reads TGTGCCAGTACGCCGGGGGGCAGATCCACCGGGGAGCTGTTTTTT.

The gene calls are TRBV5-5 and TRBJ2-3; D not resolved. V was shortened by 1 base and J by 6 bases, with 15 bases between the two germline ends. From germline, CDR1 is SGHKS and CDR2 YYEKEE (reference sequence). This CDR3 region has 15 residues. In DNA form, the CDR3 reads TGTGCCAGCAGCTTGATTTGGGTCCCCGGGGATACGCAGTATTTT. It codes for CASSLIWVPGDTQYF.

This clone was seen only a few times. The rearrangement links TRBV9 to TRBJ2-7; possible D gene TRBD1, 6 bases. The CDR3 contains 14 residues. Germline V gives CDR1 SGDLS, CDR2 YYNGEE. V was trimmed by 1 base and J by 4 bases, leaving 12 bases between them. CDR3: CASSVRQETYEQYF. Written as DNA, the CDR3 is TGTGCCAGCAGCGTAAGACAGGAGACGTACGAGCAGTACTTC.

In the case of this clone: Other DNA sequences within the sample encode an identical CDR3. DNA of the CDR3: TGTGCCAGCAGCCAAACAGGGGGCAGTGGCTACACCTTC. Translating it yields CASSQTGGSGYTF. The J gene is TRBJ1-2, the V gene TRBV7-9, with TRBD1 matching 9 bases. Germline assignment: CDR1 SEHNR and CDR2 FQNEAQ (reference sequence). Unmatched junction bases numbered 5, after V lost 5 bases and J lost 7 bases. The CDR3 consists of 13 residues.

V is TRBV3-1 (or the pseudogene TRBV3-2) and J is TRBJ2-7; D is unclear. The CDR3 runs 12 residues. The germline V and J ends were trimmed by 3 bases and 4 bases, with 7 bases remaining between them. Germline V gene lookup returns CDR1 LGHDT and CDR2 YNNKEL (reference sequence). CDR3 loop: CASSQAWYEQYF. CDR3 DNA: TGTGCCAGCAGCCAGGCCTGGTACGAGCAGTACTTC.